The sample holds many counts of the clone carrying this T cell receptor beta chain. The antigen is not known. Per germline, CDR1 SGHRS and CDR2 YFSETQ. V was shortened by 0 bases and J by 3 bases, with 10 bases between the two germline ends. The CDR3 is 14 amino acids. This entry comes from a study of T cells in Graves' hyperthyroidism and ophthalmopathy. The TCR beta CDR3 regions underwent amplification using RNA transcripts as the source. RT-PCR in the first round (using the HTBI primer set) targeted the TCR CDR3. TCRdb re-called the multiplex PCR reads through MiXCR, storing one row per CDR3 protein. The top ten clones hold 10% of a sample with 80,000 to 100,000 distinct CDR3 sequences, 35% to 45% of them seen once. Study-level findings and limits: A 13 V-J model separated ophthalmopathy from stable hyperthyroidism.

A lack of ophthalmopathy progression within 18 months defined stable Graves' hyperthyroidism. Newly diagnosed hyperthyroidism patients aged 18 to 65 years had disease lasting under 2 months. Lactation, pregnancy, other autoimmune disease or uncontrolled infection excluded patients. Sequenced input: peripheral blood or thyroid tissue (not recorded which). The V call is TRBV5-1, the J call TRBJ2-7; TRBD2 might be the D (6 bases). This sequence was found in a woman aged 25 to 45 with Graves' hyperthyroidism. Here the CDR3 DNA reads TGCGCCAGCAGCTTGGCGGGAGTTGTCTACGAGCAGTACTTC. Translating gives CASSLAGVVYEQYF.